Listed below are T cell receptor beta chains from one sample, sequenced in a study of control samples from healthy donors and cancer patients. Clones were read by immunoSEQ multiplex PCR, and TCRdb kept only the in-frame ones, dropping some. Of 120,000 or so clones in the sample, just under 90% were seen once. Input material: blood. These receptors all stem from a man younger than 40 in good health. Each CDR3 is given without its conserved first and last residue.

v_gene,CDR3aa
TRBV5-8,ASSRPTILSGYT
TRBV10-3,AIRIQGAYASARNTIY
TRBV5-1,ASSSDRGQTGELF
TRBV19,ASSRGQKSEAF
TRBV6-5,ASIGYGGTEAF
TRBV4-2,ASSQDLGPGDTEAF
TRBV9,ASSRTSGARADTQY
TRBV6-1,ASSGRAGLGIGVGYT
TRBV7-2,ASSLVGTYNEQF
TRBV9,ASSETSINDNEQF
TRBV27,ASRNTMSSYNSPLH
TRBV24-1,ATSEIDRAYGYT
TRBV4-2,ASSQVDEVSHTGELF
TRBV24-1,ATSREGPYNEQF
TRBV5-4,ASSKGGGGSTEAF
TRBV2,ASGRDRHSSTDTQY
TRBV11-3,ASRAPLPAPNEQF
TRBV5-1,ASSLTDNEKLF
TRBV9,ASSVEMGQGGGYT
TRBV2,ASSLGGHGTGELF
TRBV18,ASSPGTEANYGYT
TRBV5-1,ASSGTDSPTNEKLF
TRBV2,ASSEKGPYNEQF
TRBV2,ASSEGGSYGYT
TRBV2,ASSEPQDLNYGYT
TRBV9,ASSSGGLGYGYT
TRBV6-5,ASSRTGKNTEAF
TRBV11-3,ASSPTPRGGYT
TRBV24-1,ATSSGGAVAEQF
TRBV12-3/TRBV12-4,ASSPSVEQF
TRBV19,ASSMYGQGNVAEAF
TRBV27,ASKVLASSTDTQY
TRBV7-2,ASSPFRGAYEQY
TRBV2,ASLRQLNTEAF
TRBV11-2,ASSLEGFGNQPQH